This T cell receptor (beta chain) was obtained from a study of T cell repertoires in cytomegalovirus infection. Across the study: A matching HLA type, together with CMV infection, was signaled by public TCR beta signatures. Study results and caveats: Dominating the ex vivo response were HLA-C-restricted CMV-specific TCR beta clonotypes. Cumulative frequency (of public TCR beta family members) identified carriers of CMV plus the relevant HLA.

This clonotype was picked up many times. What it binds is unknown. MiXCR, applied by TCRdb to the reads, yields one record per CDR3 protein. The table shows about 230,000 distinct CDR3 sequences, with under 8.5% occurring only once. CDR1 and CDR2 (germline): SGHTA, FQGNSA. V dropped 5 bases and J dropped 5; count of bases not matched to a gene: 7. The CDR3 loop spans 14 amino acids. J is TRBJ1-1 and V is TRBV7-2; TRBD1 aligns across 8 bases. The sequence was collected from a human donor in good health (CMV status not recorded). Some clones in this sample may be carry-over from other donors' samples. The sample comprised PBMCs. CDR3 nucleotide sequence: TGTGCCAGCAGCCCTCGGACAGGGAGAACTGAAGCTTTCTTT. Protein product: CASSPRTGRTEAFF.